Following are 31 T cell receptor beta chains from one sample sequenced in a study of a mutant IDH1 vaccine in newly diagnosed glioma. Repertoires were generated with immunoSEQ multiplex PCR, while TCRdb's copy carries only in-frame clones and drops some. This table holds tens of thousands of clones, approximately 85% found once. The time point: week 5, during vaccination. What each vaccine dose contained was 300 ug of mutant IDH1 20-mer peptide, accompanied by topical imiquimod. No antigens are known for them. Sequenced here: PBMCs, sampled from a glioma patient whose treatment included an IDH1 peptide vaccine. Every receptor here comes from a man between 40 and 49 years old with glioma.

This chain joins TRBV7-8 and TRBJ2-7, with 10 positions matching TRBD2. The CDR3 is 15 residues long. Germline values: CDR1 SGHVS, CDR2 FQNEAQ. V shed 2 bases, J shed 6 bases, and the junction held 7 bases outside the gene matches. CDR3: CASSLNSGRAGEQYF. The CDR3 DNA sequence: TGTGCCAGCAGCTTAAACAGCGGGAGGGCCGGCGAGCAGTACTTC.

The chain employs TRBV4-3 and TRBJ2-5; no reliable D call. Trimming stripped 4 bases from V and 5 bases from J, with 14 bases between. The length of the CDR3 is 14 residues. The germline V gene has CDR1 LGHNA and CDR2 YSLEER. The CDR3 sequence is CASSLSAGVETQYF. The CDR3 DNA sequence: TGCGCCAGCAGCCTATCCGCCGGCGTGGAGACCCAGTACTTC.

V gene TRBV9 combines with J gene TRBJ2-2; D not resolved. This CDR3 spans 13 amino acids. From germline, CDR1 is SGDLS and CDR2 YYNGEE. V lost 2 bases and J lost 6, with 8 bases in between. As DNA, the CDR3 is TGTGCCAGCAGCGTCTTGGGTGCCGGGGAGCTGTTTTTT. Its protein is CASSVLGAGELFF.

This rearrangement joins TRBV7-2 to TRBJ2-7; no reliable D call. CDR1 is SGHTA and CDR2 is FQGNSA in the germline V gene. The germline V and J ends were trimmed by 3 bases and 0 bases, with 15 bases remaining between them. This CDR3 comprises 16 residues. The CDR3 protein is CASSFMGAVNSYEQYF. DNA for the CDR3: TGTGCCAGCAGCTTCATGGGTGCGGTAAACTCCTACGAGCAGTACTTC.

This clone has only a few counts. The V gene is TRBV19, the J gene TRBJ2-7, with TRBD2 matching over 8 bases. The CDR3 sequence is 14 residues long. J was trimmed by 4 bases and V by 1 base; bases with no gene match: 3. Per the germline V gene, CDR1 is LNHDA and CDR2 is SQIVND (reference sequence). The chain's CDR3 is CASSIAGGVYEQYF. CDR3 in DNA: TGTGCCAGTAGTATAGCGGGAGGGGTGTACGAGCAGTACTTC.

The chain is built from TRBV21-1 and TRBJ2-2; the tabulated D call, TRBD2, remains unverified against the DNA. TRBV21-1 counts as a pseudogene. The CDR3 is 16 residues long. The CDR3, as DNA: TGTGCCAGCAGCATCAGCGGGATTTCTGGCACCGGGGAGCTGTTTTTT. It encodes CASSISGISGTGELFF.

In this sample, this clone turned up once. The chain carries TRBV27 and TRBJ1-2, with D perhaps TRBD1 (6 bases). The V end was cut by 3 bases, the J end by 3 bases, with 17 bases between. This CDR3 has 16 residues. The germline CDR1 and CDR2 sequences are MNHEY and SMNVEV (reference sequence). The DNA of the CDR3 is TGTGCCAGCAGTTTGGGAGGGGGTCCAGCTTACTATGGCTACACCTTC. Its protein product is CASSLGGGPAYYGYTF.

J is TRBJ1-2 and V is TRBV9, with 10 bases lining up with TRBD1. The trim removed 4 bases at V and 3 bases at J, leaving 12 bases unmatched. CDR1 and CDR2 from the germline V gene are SGDLS and YYNGEE. The CDR3 has 17 residues. In nucleotides, the CDR3 is TGTGCCAGCAGCTCTCGACAGGGGGCATTTGGGGACTATGGCTACACCTTC. Translated: CASSSRQGAFGDYGYTF.

The chain combines TRBV6-1 with TRBJ2-1; no firm D call. Germline loops: CDR1 MNHNS, CDR2 SASEGT. There are 13 residues in the CDR3. V lost 5 bases, J lost 5 bases, and 10 bases lay in between. The CDR3 loop reads CASSFTGDNEQFF. The CDR3 DNA is TGTGCCAGCAGTTTTACTGGGGACAATGAGCAGTTCTTC.

V gene TRBV6-6 combines with J gene TRBJ2-2; D ambiguous. Germline lookup yields CDR1 MNHNY and CDR2 SVGAGI (reference sequence). The CDR3 has 13 residues. V was pared by 7 bases and J by 6 bases, with 12 bases between. CDR3 DNA sequence: TGTGCCAGCACATCAGCTAGGGCCGGGGAGCTGTTTTTT. Protein product: CASTSARAGELFF.

This clone came up a few times. This sequence joins TRBV5-1 and TRBJ1-2, with TRBD1 as a possible D gene (5 bases). CDR1 and CDR2 from the germline V gene are SGHRS and YFSETQ. This CDR3 is 14 amino acids long. The V and J ends lost 6 bases and 7 bases respectively, with 19 bases between them. CDR3 in amino acids: CASTPQEGTRGYTF. The CDR3 DNA is TGCGCCAGCACCCCCCAGGAAGGGACGCGTGGCTACACCTTC. The whole variable domain, filled in from reference TRBV5-1 and TRBJ1-2, reads KAGVTQTPRYLIKTRGQQVTLSCSPISGHRSVSWYQQTPGQGLQFLFEYFSETQRNKGNFPGRFSGRQFSNSRSEMNVSTLELGDSALYLCASTPQEGTRGYTFGSGTRLTVV.

The J gene is TRBJ2-5, the V gene TRBV5-1; 7 bases fit TRBD1. Germline CDR1 is SGHRS and CDR2 is YFSETQ. CDR3 length: 15 residues. Germline trimming cut 7 bases from V and 5 bases from J; bases unmatched to any gene: 14. In DNA form, the CDR3 reads TGCGCCAGCGGTCGACAGGGCAGAAGTTCGGAGACCCAGTACTTC. Its translation: CASGRQGRSSETQYF.

The chain links TRBV6-6 to TRBJ2-1, with TRBD2 matching over 16 bases. In germline, CDR1 is MNHNY, CDR2 SVGAGI (reference sequence). CDR3 length equals 14 residues. The V and J ends lost 4 bases and 16 bases, in that order; junction bases with no gene match: 7. Written as DNA, the CDR3 is TGTGCCAGCAGTTCCGGGACTAGCGGGAGGGCCGCCTTCTTC. It yields the protein CASSSGTSGRAAFF.

This clone appeared a single time. The chain recombines TRBV7-9 with TRBJ2-3, with 7 positions matching TRBD2. This CDR3 comprises 15 residues. J was trimmed by 3 bases and V by 2 bases; bases with no gene match: 5. Germline CDR1 is SEHNR and CDR2 is FQNEAQ (reference sequence). DNA for the CDR3: TGTGCCAGCAGCTTAATGGGTAGCGGGACAGATACGCAGTATTTT. Amino acids: CASSLMGSGTDTQYF.

The chain has TRBV27 and TRBJ1-2; possibly TRBD1 for D (6 bases). Germline-derived CDR1 and CDR2 are MNHEY and SMNVEV (reference sequence). V was clipped by 6 bases and J by 5 bases, with 13 bases between them. The CDR3 contains 13 residues. Here the CDR3 reads CASRLRQDYGYTF. The DNA of the CDR3 is TGTGCCAGCAGGCTCAGACAGGATTATGGCTACACCTTC.

The chain couples TRBV5-1 to TRBJ1-2, with TRBD1 matching 8 bases. CDR1 and CDR2 from the germline V gene are SGHRS and YFSETQ. The V and J ends lost 3 bases and 3 bases, in that order; junction bases with no gene match: 4. The CDR3 extends over 14 amino acids. Written as DNA, the CDR3 is TGCGCCAGCAGCTCGACAGGGGCAGACTATGGCTACACCTTC. It translates to CASSSTGADYGYTF. The full variable domain, its missing parts supplied by reference TRBV5-1 and TRBJ1-2, is KAGVTQTPRYLIKTRGQQVTLSCSPISGHRSVSWYQQTPGQGLQFLFEYFSETQRNKGNFPGRFSGRQFSNSRSEMNVSTLELGDSALYLCASSSTGADYGYTFGSGTRLTVV.

This clone was found a few times. This chain joins TRBV5-4 and TRBJ1-2, with unresolved D. Germline V gene lookup returns CDR1 SGHNT and CDR2 YYREEE (reference sequence). The CDR3 sequence is 14 residues long. The germline V and J ends were trimmed by 2 bases and 0 bases, with 8 bases remaining between them. CDR3 sequence (DNA): TGTGCCAGCAGCTTCGCCGGATCTAACTATGGCTACACCTTC. Amino acid sequence: CASSFAGSNYGYTF. Full variable domain (outside the CDR3, taken from reference TRBV5-4 and TRBJ1-2): ETGVTQSPTHLIKTRGQQVTLRCSSQSGHNTVSWYQQALGQGPQFIFQYYREEENGRGNFPPRFSGLQFPNYSSELNVNALELDDSALYLCASSFAGSNYGYTFGSGTRLTVV.

The sample holds one count of this clone. The rearrangement links TRBV12-5 to TRBJ2-3; tentative D call: TRBD2 (5 bases). CDR1 and CDR2 (germline): LGHNT, FRNRAP. The CDR3 is 15 residues long. Trimming stripped 6 bases from V and 2 bases from J, with 15 bases between. CDR3 sequence (DNA): TGTGCTAGTGGGGCGGGCCAGGCCCTCACAGATACGCAGTATTTT. It codes for CASGAGQALTDTQYF.

The gene calls are TRBV7-2 and TRBJ2-5; no clear D. With the DNA end fitting TRBJ2-7 better, the J assignment may be wrong. The CDR3 runs to 12 residues. Germline-derived CDR1 and CDR2 are SGHTA and FQGNSA. In DNA, the CDR3 is TGTGCCAGCAGCCCTGGGGAAACCGAGCAGTACTTC. It yields the protein CASSPGETEQYF.

V usage is TRBV28 and J usage is TRBJ2-7; D gene uncertain. In germline, CDR1 is MDHEN, CDR2 SYDVKM. This CDR3 comprises 13 residues. Trimming stripped 6 bases from V and 3 bases from J, with 12 bases between. CDR3 loop: CASRTDGRYEQYF. In DNA form, the CDR3 reads TGTGCCAGCAGGACGGACGGACGCTACGAGCAGTACTTC.

The chain employs TRBV7-9 and TRBJ2-5, with 8 bases identical to TRBD1. Germline V lookup: CDR1 SEHNR, CDR2 FQNEAQ (reference sequence). The CDR3 runs 15 residues. The junction had 10 bases not matched to a gene; V was cut back by 5 bases and J by 5 bases. This CDR3 reads CASSRAQGAGETQYF. The DNA of the CDR3 is TGTGCCAGCAGCCGGGCGCAGGGGGCGGGGGAGACCCAGTACTTC. Full variable domain (rest looked up from reference TRBV7-9 and TRBJ2-5): DTGVSQNPRHKITKRGQNVTFRCDPISEHNRLYWYRQTLGQGPEFLTYFQNEAQLEKSRLLSDRFSAERPKGSFSTLEIQRTEQGDSAMYLCASSRAQGAGETQYFGPGTRLLVL.

This clone showed up just a few times. The chain joins TRBV14 to TRBJ1-2; maybe TRBD1 (6 bases). Trimming shortened V by 2 bases and J by 8 bases, and 21 bases separated the two germline ends. The CDR3 runs 16 residues. Germline lookup yields CDR1 SGHDN and CDR2 FVKESK. CDR3 protein: CASSQIRDTLLGGYTF. For the CDR3, the DNA is TGTGCCAGCAGCCAAATCCGGGACACGTTACTGGGGGGCTACACCTTC.

V and J are TRBV4-1 and TRBJ2-3, with D perhaps assigned TRBD1 or TRBD2 (6 bases each). Germline assignment: CDR1 MGHRA and CDR2 YSYEKL. V lost 0 bases to trimming and J lost 6 bases, with 10 bases between them. CDR3 length: 14 amino acids. The DNA for the CDR3 is TGCGCCAGCAGCCAAGATTTGGGGGGCGATACGCAGTATTTT. It codes for CASSQDLGGDTQYF.

This clone was detected once. This chain joins TRBV6-8 and TRBJ2-7; 7 bases are shared with TRBD1. Germline CDR1 MNHGY, CDR2 SAAAGT. The CDR3 consists of 14 residues. Trimming removed 1 base from V and 7 bases from J; junction bases left unmatched: 7. CDR3: CASSYCRQGREQYF. The CDR3, as DNA: TGTGCCAGCAGTTACTGTAGACAGGGTCGAGAGCAGTACTTC.

This sequence joins TRBV9 and TRBJ2-5; D might be TRBD2 (6 bases). Trimming stripped 3 bases from V and 2 bases from J, with 14 bases between. Per the germline V gene, CDR1 is SGDLS and CDR2 is YYNGEE. This CDR3 contains 15 residues. CDR3 region: CASSAYSGEQETQYF. CDR3 DNA: TGTGCCAGCAGCGCCTATAGCGGAGAACAAGAGACCCAGTACTTC.

The chain employs TRBV9 and TRBJ1-5, with D unclear. The CDR3 has 15 residues. Germline lookup yields CDR1 SGDLS and CDR2 YYNGEE. V was trimmed by 0 bases and J by 0 bases, leaving 7 bases between them. The DNA of the CDR3 is TGTGCCAGCAGCGTAGGGGAGGGTAGCAATCAGCCCCAGCATTTT. Protein sequence: CASSVGEGSNQPQHF. The full variable domain, completed using reference TRBV9 and TRBJ1-5, is DSGVTQTPKHLITATGQRVTLRCSPRSGDLSVYWYQQSLDQGLQFLIQYYNGEERAKGNILERFSAQQFPDLHSELNLSSLELGDSALYFCASSVGEGSNQPQHFGDGTRLSIL.

The rearrangement joins TRBV6-1 to TRBJ2-5; 7 nucleotides agree with TRBD1. The CDR3 covers 14 residues. V gave up 4 bases and J gave up 4 bases; unmatched junction bases: 6. The germline V gene has CDR1 MNHNS and CDR2 SASEGT. As DNA, the CDR3 is TGTGCCAGCAGTGCCAGGACAGGAGTAGAGACCCAGTACTTC. Translated: CASSARTGVETQYF.

The chain uses TRBV7-3 and TRBJ2-5; D may be TRBD1 (6 bases). The CDR3 consists of 14 residues. Germline CDR1 and CDR2: SGHTA and FQGTGA. Trimming took off 4 bases at V and 7 bases at J, with 16 bases between the two ends. CDR3 sequence: CASSSRTDGTTQYF. The DNA of the CDR3 is TGTGCCAGCAGCTCGCGGACAGACGGGACGACCCAGTACTTC.

This clone was seen once. This chain uses TRBV15 with TRBJ1-4; TRBD1 might be the D (5 bases). The CDR3 sequence is 15 residues long. V lost 7 bases and J 2 bases, leaving 14 bases between the germline ends. Germline V lookup: CDR1 LNHNV, CDR2 YYDKDF (reference sequence). Here the CDR3 reads CATTGQGGTNEKLFF. CDR3 coding DNA: TGTGCCACCACCGGGCAGGGTGGGACTAATGAAAAACTGTTTTTT.

V is TRBV14 and J is TRBJ2-2; D possibly corresponds to TRBD1 (5 bases). The CDR3 runs to 13 residues. V was clipped by 6 bases and J by 5 bases, with 10 bases between them. Germline V gives CDR1 SGHDN, CDR2 FVKESK. CDR3 residues: CASRITGTGELFF. The CDR3 nucleotides read TGTGCCAGCAGAATAACAGGAACCGGGGAGCTGTTTTTT.

The table lists this clone with a count of one. This sequence joins TRBV10-3 and TRBJ2-5, with 9 bases identical to TRBD2. The V segment lost 3 bases and the J segment 1 base; nucleotides outside the gene matches: 3. Germline CDR1 is ENHRY and CDR2 is SYGVKD. This CDR3 region has 15 residues. The CDR3: CAISERLAVQETQYF. CDR3 DNA: TGTGCCATCAGTGAAAGACTAGCGGTCCAAGAGACCCAGTACTTC.